This T cell receptor beta chain is drawn from a study of shared clonotypes between healthy human individuals. On this clone itself: Its antigen is still unknown. Possible read error: a much larger clone is one base away. This sample also contains other DNA sequences that code for the same CDR3.

General study points: Generally, naive subsets came out with larger estimated richness than memory subsets. Since donors were few, the genetic and exposure-history diversity represented was limited.

CDR1 is GTSNPN, CDR2 SVGIG, per germline (reference sequence). This CDR3 has 15 residues. Replicate PCRs run on sorted subsets employed roughly 190 ng DNA, 25,000 to 35,000 T cell genomes. Generated by immunoSEQ multiplex PCR, the TCRdb table keeps only in-frame clones and is missing some. The table includes about 1.1 million clones, approximately 77% detected once. Source material: memory CD4+ T cells from PBMCs. This sample's subset: CD45RA-negative fraction. This rearrangement joins TRBV30 to TRBJ2-6; 7 nucleotides match TRBD1. This receptor was identified in a man between 18 and 35 years old in good health. Some clones in this sample may be carry-over from other donors' samples. This CDR3 reads CAWGTDLSGANVLTF. In nucleotides, the CDR3 is TGCGCCTGGGGGACAGACCTCTCTGGGGCCAACGTCCTGACTTTC.